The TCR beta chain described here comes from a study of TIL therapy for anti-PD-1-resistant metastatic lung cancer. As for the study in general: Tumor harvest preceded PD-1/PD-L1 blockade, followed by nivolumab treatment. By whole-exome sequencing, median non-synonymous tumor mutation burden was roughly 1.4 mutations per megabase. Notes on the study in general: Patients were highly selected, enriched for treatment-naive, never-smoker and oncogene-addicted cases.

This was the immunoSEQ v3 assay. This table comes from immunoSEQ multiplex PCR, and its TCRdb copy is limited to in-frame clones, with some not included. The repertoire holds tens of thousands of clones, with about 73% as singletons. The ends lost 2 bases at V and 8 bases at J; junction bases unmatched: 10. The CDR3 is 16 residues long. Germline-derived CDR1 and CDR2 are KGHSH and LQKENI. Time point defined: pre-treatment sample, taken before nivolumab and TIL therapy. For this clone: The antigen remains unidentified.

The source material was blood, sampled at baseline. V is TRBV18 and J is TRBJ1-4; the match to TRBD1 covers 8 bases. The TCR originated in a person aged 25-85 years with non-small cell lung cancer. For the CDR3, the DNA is TGTGCCAGCTCACCAGGGCAGGGGGCGAACCGAGAAAAACTGTTTTTT. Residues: CASSPGQGANREKLFF.